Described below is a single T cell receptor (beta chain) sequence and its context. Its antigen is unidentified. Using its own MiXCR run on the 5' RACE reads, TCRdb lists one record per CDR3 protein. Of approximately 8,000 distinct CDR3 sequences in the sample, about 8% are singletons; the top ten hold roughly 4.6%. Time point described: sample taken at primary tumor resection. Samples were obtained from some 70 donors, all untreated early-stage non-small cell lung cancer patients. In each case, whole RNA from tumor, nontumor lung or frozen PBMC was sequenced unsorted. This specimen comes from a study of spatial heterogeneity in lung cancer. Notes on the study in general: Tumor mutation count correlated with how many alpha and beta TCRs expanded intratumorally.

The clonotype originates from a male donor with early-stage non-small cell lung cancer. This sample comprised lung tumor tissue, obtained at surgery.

This CDR3 reads CASSRLVVYEQYF. As DNA, the CDR3 is TGTGCCAGCAGTCGACTAGTCGTCTACGAGCAGTACTTC. The rearrangement uses TRBV6-6 and TRBJ2-7; D is perhaps TRBD2 (6 bases). The CDR3 is 13 residues long. V was pared by 5 bases and J by 3 bases, with 11 bases between. Per germline, CDR1 MNHNY and CDR2 SVGAGI (reference sequence).